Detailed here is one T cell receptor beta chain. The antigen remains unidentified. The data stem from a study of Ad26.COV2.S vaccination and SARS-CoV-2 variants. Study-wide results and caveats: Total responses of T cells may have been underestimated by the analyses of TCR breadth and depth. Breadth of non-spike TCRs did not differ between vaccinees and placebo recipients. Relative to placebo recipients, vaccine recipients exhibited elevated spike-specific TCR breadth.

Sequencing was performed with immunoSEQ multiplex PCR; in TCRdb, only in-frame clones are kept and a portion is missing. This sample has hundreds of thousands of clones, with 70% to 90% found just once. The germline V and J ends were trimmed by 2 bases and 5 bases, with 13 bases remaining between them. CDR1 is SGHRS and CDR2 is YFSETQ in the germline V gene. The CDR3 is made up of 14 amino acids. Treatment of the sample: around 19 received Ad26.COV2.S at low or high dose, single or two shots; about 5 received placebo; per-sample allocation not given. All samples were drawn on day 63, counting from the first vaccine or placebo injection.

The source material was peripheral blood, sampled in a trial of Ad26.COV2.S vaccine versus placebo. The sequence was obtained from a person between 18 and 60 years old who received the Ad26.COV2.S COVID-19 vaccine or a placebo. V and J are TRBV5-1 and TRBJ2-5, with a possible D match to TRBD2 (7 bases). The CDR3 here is CASSFQGGGETQYF. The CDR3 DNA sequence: TGCGCCAGCAGCTTCCAAGGGGGAGGGGAGACCCAGTACTTC.